This is a list of T cell receptor beta chains from one sample in a study of T cell repertoires in cytomegalovirus infection. TCRdb re-derived calls from the reads in MiXCR, one entry per CDR3 protein. The repertoire holds a few hundred thousand distinct CDR3 sequences, with about 40% as singletons. Antigens of these TCRs are unknown. This sample comprised cultured PBMCs, obtained from culture after CMV antigen stimulation. These receptors all stem from a human donor in good health (CMV status not recorded). Some clones in this sample may be carry-over from other donors' samples. The CDR3 runs from the conserved cysteine through the conserved F or W. A D gene is named only where the DNA matches it firmly. Expanded clones get a size class; other rows say once, few or many, or leave the size out.

v_call: TRBV12-3/TRBV12-4
clone_size: few
j_call: TRBJ2-3
d_call: NA
cdr3_aa: CASTPLGVGTDTQYF
cdr3_nt: TGTGCCAGCACTCCCTTGGGGGTGGGCACAGATACGCAGTATTTT

v_call: TRBV7-9
clone_size: NA
j_call: TRBJ2-1
d_call: TRBD2
cdr3_aa: CASRLAGAFTFSYNEQFF
cdr3_nt: TGTGCCAGCCGACTAGCGGGCGCGTTCACGTTCTCCTACAATGAGCAGTTCTTC

v_call: TRBV15
clone_size: NA
j_call: TRBJ2-5
d_call: NA
cdr3_aa: CATSAETQYF
cdr3_nt: TGTGCCACCAGCGCAGAGACCCAGTACTTC

v_call: TRBV7-9
clone_size: NA
j_call: TRBJ2-1
d_call: NA
cdr3_aa: CASHSRTFFSYNEQFF
cdr3_nt: TGTGCCAGCCACTCGCGGACGTTTTTCTCCTACAATGAGCAGTTCTTC

v_call: TRBV20-1
clone_size: NA
j_call: TRBJ1-4
d_call: NA
cdr3_aa: CSASRDATNEKLFF
cdr3_nt: TGCAGTGCTAGCCGGGACGCAACTAATGAAAAACTGTTTTTT

v_call: TRBV4-1
clone_size: few
j_call: TRBJ1-1
d_call: TRBD1
cdr3_aa: CASSLGTVGTEAFF
cdr3_nt: TGCGCCAGCAGCCTCGGGACAGTGGGGACTGAAGCTTTCTTT

v_call: TRBV12-3/TRBV12-4
clone_size: NA
j_call: TRBJ2-3
d_call: NA
cdr3_aa: CASSLGRALVTDTQYF
cdr3_nt: TGTGCCAGCAGTTTAGGTCGAGCGTTGGTCACAGATACGCAGTATTTT

v_call: TRBV6-6
clone_size: once
j_call: TRBJ2-2
d_call: NA
cdr3_aa: CASSYHRAQRVGELFF
cdr3_nt: TGTGCCAGCAGCTACCACCGGGCCCAGAGGGTCGGGGAGCTGTTTTTT

v_call: TRBV4-3
clone_size: NA
j_call: TRBJ2-7
d_call: NA
cdr3_aa: CASSRAGANYEQYF
cdr3_nt: TGCGCCAGCAGCCGAGCCGGGGCTAACTACGAGCAGTACTTC

v_call: TRBV7-2
clone_size: NA
j_call: TRBJ1-2
d_call: NA
cdr3_aa: CASSLYHPPGGYTF
cdr3_nt: TGTGCCAGCAGCTTATACCACCCTCCAGGAGGCTACACCTTC

v_call: TRBV7-2
clone_size: NA
j_call: TRBJ1-2
d_call: NA
cdr3_aa: CASRGDRRKFTF
cdr3_nt: TGTGCCAGCAGGGGAGATCGTCGTAAGTTCACCTTC

v_call: TRBV7-2
clone_size: NA
j_call: TRBJ2-1
d_call: TRBD2
cdr3_aa: CASSSISASGDNEQFF
cdr3_nt: TGTGCCAGCAGCTCCATCTCGGCTAGCGGGGACAATGAGCAGTTCTTC

v_call: TRBV7-2
clone_size: NA
j_call: TRBJ2-7
d_call: TRBD2
cdr3_aa: CASSLFSGRDYEQYF
cdr3_nt: TGTGCCAGCAGCTTATTCAGCGGGAGGGACTACGAGCAGTACTTC

v_call: TRBV20-1
clone_size: NA
j_call: TRBJ1-5
d_call: NA
cdr3_aa: CSMWGAQVYSNQPQHF
cdr3_nt: TGCAGTATGTGGGGGGCGCAGGTATATAGCAATCAGCCCCAGCATTTT

v_call: TRBV10-3
clone_size: NA
j_call: TRBJ2-3
d_call: TRBD1
cdr3_aa: CAIRAGTGGRDFTDTQYF
cdr3_nt: TGTGCCATCAGAGCCGGGACAGGGGGAAGGGACTTCACAGATACGCAGTATTTT

v_call: TRBV7-2
clone_size: NA
j_call: TRBJ2-7
d_call: NA
cdr3_aa: CASSFDRVYEQYF
cdr3_nt: TGTGCCAGCAGCTTCGATCGTGTCTACGAGCAGTACTTC

v_call: TRBV6-2/TRBV6-3
clone_size: once
j_call: TRBJ2-3
d_call: NA
cdr3_aa: CASSYSGKALEYTQYF
cdr3_nt: TGTGCCAGCAGTTACTCCGGGAAGGCTCTTGAGTATACGCAGTATTTT